This is a list of T cell receptor beta chains from one sample in a study of naive and memory T cell subsets. TCRdb redid the calling of the UMI-ligation and nested PCR reads with MiXCR, one entry per CDR3 protein. The sample has over 110,000 distinct CDR3 sequences; 15% to 20% are singletons. Specimen: naive CD8+ T cells from blood. These receptors were obtained from a human donor in good health. Each CDR3 is given with its conserved first and last residue. D genes are given only for firm matches. For some rows the clone size is stated as once, few or many, or as a class when expanded; others skip it.

j_gene,abundance,d_gene,v_gene,CDR3aa,CDR3nt
TRBJ2-3,many,.,TRBV27,CASSLSAMGGGFPSTDTQYF,TGTGCCAGCAGTTTATCCGCCATGGGGGGCGGTTTCCCCAGCACAGATACGCAGTATTTT
TRBJ1-1,.,.,TRBV6-5,CASSLLGATEAFF,TGTGCCAGCAGTTTACTGGGGGCCACTGAAGCTTTCTTT
TRBJ1-2,few,.,TRBV7-9,CASSQDGDNYGYTF,TGTGCCAGCAGCCAGGACGGTGACAACTATGGCTACACCTTC
TRBJ1-3,.,.,TRBV12-5,CASGSTGIDEGNTIYF,TGTGCTAGTGGCTCGACAGGCATCGATGAAGGAAACACCATATATTTT
TRBJ2-1,.,TRBD2,TRBV30,CAWIPTSGRYNEQFF,TGTGCCTGGATTCCGACTAGCGGGCGATACAATGAGCAGTTCTTC
TRBJ2-1,few,TRBD2,TRBV5-4,CASSPLPSGDYNEQFF,TGTGCCAGCAGCCCTCTTCCGAGCGGGGACTACAATGAGCAGTTCTTC
TRBJ2-3,few,TRBD2,TRBV27,CASSPGLAGSTDTQYF,TGTGCCAGCAGTCCAGGACTAGCGGGGAGCACAGATACGCAGTATTTT
TRBJ2-7,few,.,TRBV28,CASSSIWGEQYF,TGTGCCAGCAGTTCAATATGGGGCGAGCAGTACTTC
TRBJ2-1,few,TRBD2,TRBV11-2,CASSPYSGTSFERRGEQFF,TGTGCCAGCAGCCCCTACTCCGGGACTAGCTTTGAGAGGCGGGGTGAGCAGTTCTTC
TRBJ2-1,few,TRBD1,TRBV19,CASSMETGGYNEQFF,TGTGCCAGTAGTATGGAGACAGGGGGCTACAATGAGCAGTTCTTC
TRBJ2-7,few,TRBD2,TRBV29-1,CSVSSGSVYEQYF,TGCAGCGTTTCGAGCGGGAGTGTCTACGAGCAGTACTTC
TRBJ2-1,.,TRBD2,TRBV20-1,CSARPGTSGEQFF,TGCAGTGCTAGGCCCGGGACTAGCGGTGAGCAGTTCTTC
TRBJ1-1,few,TRBD1,TRBV6-5,CASSYRPGQGNTEAFF,TGTGCCAGCAGTTATCGACCGGGACAGGGGAACACTGAAGCTTTCTTT
TRBJ2-1,.,.,TRBV5-1,CASSLWSREVYNEQFF,TGCGCCAGCAGCTTGTGGTCCAGGGAGGTTTACAATGAGCAGTTCTTC
TRBJ2-3,few,.,TRBV28,CASSFRFTDTQYF,TGTGCCAGCAGTTTTAGGTTCACAGATACGCAGTATTTT
TRBJ2-1,.,.,TRBV7-6,CASSPVEGEQFF,TGTGCCAGCAGCCCCGTAGAGGGTGAGCAGTTCTTC
TRBJ2-7,.,.,TRBV6-1,CASSESPDRTYEQYF,TGTGCCAGCAGTGAATCCCCGGACAGAACGTACGAGCAGTACTTC
TRBJ2-1,.,.,TRBV19,CASNVGKNNEQFF,TGTGCCAGTAACGTCGGGAAAAACAATGAGCAGTTCTTC
TRBJ1-2,.,.,TRBV29-1,CSVEGDEDYGYTF,TGCAGCGTTGAAGGGGACGAGGACTATGGCTACACCTTC
TRBJ2-5,few,.,TRBV7-9,CASSSLPVAQETQYF,TGTGCCAGCAGCTCGCTCCCTGTGGCCCAAGAGACCCAGTACTTC
TRBJ2-1,few,.,TRBV5-4,CASSFGPGTEQFF,TGTGCCAGCAGCTTTGGACCTGGAACTGAGCAGTTCTTC
TRBJ2-7,few,TRBD2,TRBV29-1,CSVELAGGPGEQYF,TGCAGCGTTGAACTAGCGGGAGGGCCAGGCGAGCAGTACTTC
TRBJ1-2,.,.,TRBV7-9,CASSYPQQGDGYTF,TGTGCCAGCAGCTACCCCCAACAAGGAGATGGCTACACCTTC